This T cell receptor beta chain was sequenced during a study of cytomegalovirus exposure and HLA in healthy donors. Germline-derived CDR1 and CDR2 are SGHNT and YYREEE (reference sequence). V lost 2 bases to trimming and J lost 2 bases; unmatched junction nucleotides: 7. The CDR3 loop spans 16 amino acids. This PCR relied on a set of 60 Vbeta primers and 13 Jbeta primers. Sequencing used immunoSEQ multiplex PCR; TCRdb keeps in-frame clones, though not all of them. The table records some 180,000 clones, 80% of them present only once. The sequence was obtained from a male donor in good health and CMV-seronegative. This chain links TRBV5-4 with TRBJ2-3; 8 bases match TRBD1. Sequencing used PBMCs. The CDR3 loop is CASSFDGTGDTDTQYF. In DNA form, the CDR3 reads TGTGCCAGCAGCTTCGACGGGACAGGTGACACAGATACGCAGTATTTT.